The 9 T cell receptor beta chains reported below all come from one sample, sequenced in a study of shared clonotypes between healthy human individuals. The repertoire was sequenced with immunoSEQ multiplex PCR; TCRdb's copy has only in-frame clones and lacks some. The sample carries about 2.2 million clones, about 93% recorded once. CD45RO-negative CD8 cells positively selected for CCR7 made up the naive population, which excluded terminally differentiated effector memory CD45RA+ cells. The sequenced material came from naive CD8+ T cells from PBMCs. The receptor source for this set is a man younger than 35 in good health. Some clones in this sample may be carry-over from other donors' samples.

The table lists this clone with a count of one. The V gene is TRBV30, the J gene TRBJ2-5; the D is unclear. V was pared by 5 bases and J by 3 bases, with 4 bases between. The CDR3 extends over 10 amino acids. Germline V CDR1 and CDR2: GTSNPN, SVGIG (reference sequence). CDR3 nucleotides: TGTGCCTGGGAAGAAGAGACCCAGTACTTC. Translating it yields CAWEEETQYF.

This clone is a singleton in its sample. The chain links TRBV27 to TRBJ2-7; 11 bases are shared with TRBD2. J was trimmed by 4 bases and V by 6 bases; bases with no gene match: 5. Germline loops: CDR1 MNHEY, CDR2 SMNVEV (reference sequence). The CDR3 runs to 14 residues. The CDR3 loop is CASRPIAGGYEQYF. In DNA form, the CDR3 reads TGTGCCAGCAGACCTATAGCGGGAGGGTACGAGCAGTACTTC.

This chain uses TRBV7-9 with TRBJ2-7; 8 nucleotides align to TRBD2. After removal of 3 bases from V and 2 bases from J, the junction contained 9 bases not matched to a gene. Looked up from germline, CDR1 is SEHNR and CDR2 is FQNEAQ (reference sequence). The CDR3 consists of 16 residues. The CDR3 loop reads CASSLAEREPTYEQYF. The CDR3 region has the DNA TGTGCCAGCAGCTTGGCGGAGCGGGAGCCGACCTACGAGCAGTACTTC.

The chain has TRBV7-2 and TRBJ1-1, with D unclear. The ends were cut back, 5 bases at V and 1 base at J, with 5 bases in the middle. Germline V gene data show CDR1 as SGHTA and CDR2 as FQGNSA. The CDR3 is 12 amino acids. DNA of the CDR3: TGTGCCAGCAGCCATCGGAACACTGAAGCTTTCTTT. Its protein product is CASSHRNTEAFF.

The CDR3 DNA reads as TGTGCCAGTAGTATGGTGGGAGATACGCAGTATTTT. It is translated as CASSMVGDTQYF. The chain combines TRBV19 with TRBJ2-3; D unresolved. The germline V gene has CDR1 LNHDA and CDR2 SQIVND (reference sequence). Between the trimmed V and J ends, which lost 3 bases and 5 bases, there was a span of 6 bases. This CDR3 is 12 amino acids long.

The V call is TRBV7-3, the J call TRBJ1-5; D is uncertain. Looked up from germline, CDR1 is SGHTA and CDR2 is FQGTGA. V dropped 2 bases and J dropped 4 bases, with 12 bases sitting between them. This CDR3 has 15 amino acids. This CDR3 reads CASSLFPSPNQPQHF. As DNA, the CDR3 is TGTGCCAGCAGCTTATTTCCGTCCCCTAATCAGCCCCAGCATTTT.

V gene TRBV7-9 combines with J gene TRBJ1-2; D call uncertain. Germline V gene data show CDR1 as SEHNR and CDR2 as FQNEAQ (reference sequence). Trimming took 3 bases from V and 8 from J, leaving 10 bases between them. The CDR3 runs 12 residues. CDR3 DNA: TGTGCCAGCAGCTTCCCTCTCTGGGGCTACACCTTC. This codes for CASSFPLWGYTF.

The chain recombines TRBV21-1 with TRBJ1-1; the table's TRBD1 call for D was not verified on the DNA. TRBV21-1 is flagged as a pseudogene. The CDR3 is made up of 15 amino acids. As DNA, the CDR3 is TGTGCCAGCAGGTTAGACAGGAGACAAGACACTGAAGCTTTCTTT. Encoded protein: CASRLDRRQDTEAFF.

J is TRBJ1-5 and V is TRBV28, with no clear D. The germline V gene has CDR1 MDHEN and CDR2 SYDVKM. V shed 5 bases and J shed 0 bases, with 11 bases lying between them. The CDR3 sequence is 15 residues long. CDR3 loop: CASSRLVYSNQPQHF. CDR3 DNA sequence: TGTGCCAGCAGTCGGCTTGTGTATAGCAATCAGCCCCAGCATTTT.